This TCR beta chain is drawn from a study of cytomegalovirus exposure and HLA in healthy donors. Notes on the study in general: The study found most TCR sequences rare, yet found some public TCRs in many donors. Associated with cytomegalovirus, according to the listing, were around 170 TCR beta chains. CMV antigen specificity was confirmed in vitro for a few CMV-associated chains. Reports credit the classifier with highly specific, highly sensitive diagnosis of cytomegalovirus status.

V shed 7 bases and J 5 bases; nucleotides not matched to a gene: 9. Looked up from germline, CDR1 is LNHNV and CDR2 is YYDKDF (reference sequence). CDR3 length: 16 residues. Data came from immunoSEQ multiplex PCR; TCRdb stores just in-frame clones and leaves some out. Here the sample spans about 280,000 clones, 88% being singletons. Remarks on this clone: As yet, its antigen is unknown.

Sequences were obtained from PBMCs. The chain is built from TRBV15 and TRBJ2-3, with 13 bases matching TRBD2. The receptor was derived from a woman younger than 30 in good health and CMV-seronegative. The CDR3 nucleotides read TGTGCCACCAACTCCCGACTAGCGGGAGGTCGAGATACGCAGTATTTT. Translated, it gives CATNSRLAGGRDTQYF.